A selection of T cell receptor beta chains follows, all from one sample in a study of T cell repertoires in cytomegalovirus infection. TCRdb fed the reads into MiXCR, producing one record per CDR3 protein. The table has 30,000 to 40,000 distinct CDR3 sequences, 40% to 65% seen once. The antigens for these receptors are not known. This specimen consisted of CD8+ T cells from cultured PBMCs, obtained from culture after CMV antigen stimulation. These receptors came from a human donor in good health (CMV status not recorded). Some clones in this sample may be carry-over from other donors' samples. Both conserved end residues are trimmed from each CDR3. D genes are given only for firm matches.

cdr3_aa: ASSYLDREETQY; j_call: TRBJ2-5; d_call: -; cdr3_length: 12; v_call: TRBV7-9
cdr3_aa: SVEDPRQGAGYEQY; j_call: TRBJ2-7; d_call: TRBD1; cdr3_length: 14; v_call: TRBV29-1
cdr3_aa: AISEILGTSTGNTEAF; j_call: TRBJ1-1; d_call: -; cdr3_length: 16; v_call: TRBV10-3
cdr3_aa: ASSPGAMIDTQY; j_call: TRBJ2-3; d_call: -; cdr3_length: 12; v_call: TRBV7-2
cdr3_aa: SARTSGMGYNEQF; j_call: TRBJ2-1; d_call: TRBD2; cdr3_length: 13; v_call: TRBV20-1
cdr3_aa: ASSPSGGLVDTQY; j_call: TRBJ2-3; d_call: TRBD2; cdr3_length: 13; v_call: TRBV11-2
cdr3_aa: ASSPDLWQY; j_call: TRBJ2-7; d_call: -; cdr3_length: 9; v_call: TRBV7-2
cdr3_aa: ASRGLAGGTTDTQY; j_call: TRBJ2-3; d_call: TRBD2; cdr3_length: 14; v_call: TRBV28
cdr3_aa: ASSYSKNNSPLH; j_call: TRBJ1-6; d_call: -; cdr3_length: 12; v_call: TRBV6-5
cdr3_aa: ATSLAGDRYEQY; j_call: TRBJ2-7; d_call: TRBD2; cdr3_length: 12; v_call: TRBV24-1
cdr3_aa: ASSPRRVGNTEAF; j_call: TRBJ1-1; d_call: -; cdr3_length: 13; v_call: TRBV14
cdr3_aa: ASSLEWRPEAF; j_call: TRBJ1-1; d_call: -; cdr3_length: 11; v_call: TRBV7-9
cdr3_aa: ASSQVRVEQY; j_call: TRBJ2-7; d_call: -; cdr3_length: 10; v_call: TRBV7-6
cdr3_aa: ASSWDSTARNEQF; j_call: TRBJ2-1; d_call: -; cdr3_length: 13; v_call: TRBV5-4
cdr3_aa: SVPRDRAKGYT; j_call: TRBJ1-2; d_call: -; cdr3_length: 11; v_call: TRBV29-1
cdr3_aa: ASSLHLRNTEAF; j_call: TRBJ1-1; d_call: -; cdr3_length: 12; v_call: TRBV7-9
cdr3_aa: ASSLGGQGSQPQH; j_call: TRBJ1-5; d_call: TRBD1; cdr3_length: 13; v_call: TRBV7-2
cdr3_aa: ASSYSGRLGNQPQH; j_call: TRBJ1-5; d_call: -; cdr3_length: 14; v_call: TRBV6-2/TRBV6-3
cdr3_aa: ASSLGVSSFAEAF; j_call: TRBJ1-1; d_call: -; cdr3_length: 13; v_call: TRBV11-2
cdr3_aa: ASRLTTNSYNEQF; j_call: TRBJ2-1; d_call: -; cdr3_length: 13; v_call: TRBV12-3/TRBV12-4
cdr3_aa: ASSYSMNTEAF; j_call: TRBJ1-1; d_call: -; cdr3_length: 11; v_call: TRBV6-5
cdr3_aa: ASSPLSGGATDTQY; j_call: TRBJ2-3; d_call: TRBD2; cdr3_length: 14; v_call: TRBV12-3/TRBV12-4
cdr3_aa: ASSRGASNLYEQY; j_call: TRBJ2-7; d_call: -; cdr3_length: 13; v_call: TRBV27
cdr3_aa: ASSKNEQF; j_call: TRBJ2-1; d_call: -; cdr3_length: 8; v_call: TRBV7-9
cdr3_aa: ASSLPTGLVIYGYT; j_call: TRBJ1-2; d_call: -; cdr3_length: 14; v_call: TRBV7-9
cdr3_aa: ASRFRINPPYNEQF; j_call: TRBJ2-1; d_call: -; cdr3_length: 14; v_call: TRBV27
cdr3_aa: ASTRAGGKTQY; j_call: TRBJ2-5; d_call: TRBD1; cdr3_length: 11; v_call: TRBV28
cdr3_aa: SARREEGDSPLH; j_call: TRBJ1-6; d_call: -; cdr3_length: 12; v_call: TRBV20-1